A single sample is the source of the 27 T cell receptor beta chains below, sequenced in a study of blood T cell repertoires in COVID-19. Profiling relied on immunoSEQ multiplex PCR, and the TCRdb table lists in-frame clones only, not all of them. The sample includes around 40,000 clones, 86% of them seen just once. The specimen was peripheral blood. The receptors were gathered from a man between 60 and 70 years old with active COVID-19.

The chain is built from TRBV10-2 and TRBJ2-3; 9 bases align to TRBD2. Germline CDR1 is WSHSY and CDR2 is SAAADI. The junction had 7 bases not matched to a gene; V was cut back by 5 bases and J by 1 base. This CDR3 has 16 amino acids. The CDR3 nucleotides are TGCGCCAGCAGTCAAGCGACTAGCGGAGGCACAGATACGCAGTATTTT. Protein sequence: CASSQATSGGTDTQYF.

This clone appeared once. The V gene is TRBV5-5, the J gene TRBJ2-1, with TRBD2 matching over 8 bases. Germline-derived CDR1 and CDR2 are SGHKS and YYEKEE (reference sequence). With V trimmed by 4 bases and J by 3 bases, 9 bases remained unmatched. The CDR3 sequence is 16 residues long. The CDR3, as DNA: TGTGCCAGCAGCCGGCCCACTAGCGGAAACTACAATGAGCAGTTCTTC. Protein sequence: CASSRPTSGNYNEQFF.

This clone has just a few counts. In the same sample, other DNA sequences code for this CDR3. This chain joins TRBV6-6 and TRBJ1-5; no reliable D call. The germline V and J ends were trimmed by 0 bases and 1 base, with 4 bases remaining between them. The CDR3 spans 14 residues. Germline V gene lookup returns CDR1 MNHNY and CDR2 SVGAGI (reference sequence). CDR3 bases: TGTGCCAGCAGTTACTCGGAGAGCAATCAGCCCCAGCATTTT. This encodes CASSYSESNQPQHF.

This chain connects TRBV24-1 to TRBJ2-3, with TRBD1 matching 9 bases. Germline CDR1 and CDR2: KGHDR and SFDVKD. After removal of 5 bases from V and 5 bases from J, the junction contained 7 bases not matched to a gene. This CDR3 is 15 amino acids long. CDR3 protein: CATSAPDRGKDTQYF. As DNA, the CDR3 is TGTGCCACCAGTGCCCCGGACAGGGGAAAAGATACGCAGTATTTT.

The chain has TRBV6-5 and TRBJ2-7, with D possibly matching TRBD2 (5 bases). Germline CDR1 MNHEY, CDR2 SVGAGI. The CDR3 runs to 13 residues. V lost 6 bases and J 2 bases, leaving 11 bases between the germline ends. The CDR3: CASRLSEAYEQYF. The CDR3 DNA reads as TGTGCCAGCAGACTCTCGGAGGCCTACGAGCAGTACTTC.

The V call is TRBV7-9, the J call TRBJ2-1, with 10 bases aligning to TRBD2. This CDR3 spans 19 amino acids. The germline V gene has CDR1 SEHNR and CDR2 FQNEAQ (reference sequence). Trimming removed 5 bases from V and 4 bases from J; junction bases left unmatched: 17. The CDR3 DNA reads TGTGCCAGCAGCCCCCGTCGGAGCGGGAGGGTCCCTCTATACAATGAGCAGTTCTTC. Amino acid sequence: CASSPRRSGRVPLYNEQFF.

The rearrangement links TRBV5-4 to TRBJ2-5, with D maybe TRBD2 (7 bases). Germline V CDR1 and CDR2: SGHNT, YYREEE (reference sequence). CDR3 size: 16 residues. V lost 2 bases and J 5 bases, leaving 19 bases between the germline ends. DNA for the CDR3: TGTGCCAGCAGCTTAGGGGGAGGGTTGACAGGCGAGACCCAGTACTTC. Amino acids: CASSLGGGLTGETQYF.

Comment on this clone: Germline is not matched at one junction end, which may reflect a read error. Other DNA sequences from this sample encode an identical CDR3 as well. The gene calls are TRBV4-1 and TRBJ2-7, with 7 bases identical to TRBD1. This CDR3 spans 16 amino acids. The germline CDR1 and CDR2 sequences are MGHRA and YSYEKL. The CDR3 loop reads CASSQLPGQESYEQYF. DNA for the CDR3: TGTGCCAGCAGCCAGCTGCCCGGACAGGAGTCTTACGAGCAGTACTTC.

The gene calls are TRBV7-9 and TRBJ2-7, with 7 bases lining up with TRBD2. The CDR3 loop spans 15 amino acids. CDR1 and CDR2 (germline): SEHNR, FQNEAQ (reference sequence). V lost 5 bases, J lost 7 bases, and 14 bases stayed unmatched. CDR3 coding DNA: TGTGCCAGCAGCCCTAGCGGAGGGGAGTTTGGTGAGCAGTACTTC. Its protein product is CASSPSGGEFGEQYF.

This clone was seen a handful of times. CDR3 DNA sequence: TGTGCCAGCAGACTATTAGCGGGAGGAGGAACCGGGGAGCTGTTTTTT. It codes for CASRLLAGGGTGELFF. The gene calls are TRBV7-9 and TRBJ2-2; 10 positions agree with TRBD2. The germline gives CDR1 SEHNR, CDR2 FQNEAQ (reference sequence). V trimming: 6 bases; J trimming: 5 bases; junction bases outside the gene matches: 9. This CDR3 comprises 16 residues. Full variable domain (outside the CDR3, taken from reference TRBV7-9 and TRBJ2-2): DTGVSQNPRHKITKRGQNVTFRCDPISEHNRLYWYRQTLGQGPEFLTYFQNEAQLEKSRLLSDRFSAERPKGSFSTLEIQRTEQGDSAMYLCASRLLAGGGTGELFFGEGSRLTVL.

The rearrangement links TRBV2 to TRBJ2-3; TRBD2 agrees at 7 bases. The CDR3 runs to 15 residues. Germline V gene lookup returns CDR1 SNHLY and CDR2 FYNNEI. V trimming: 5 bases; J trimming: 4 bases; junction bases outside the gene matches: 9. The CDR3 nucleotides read TGTGCCAGCAGTTACCGGGACTACCTGGCAGATACGCAGTATTTT. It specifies CASSYRDYLADTQYF.

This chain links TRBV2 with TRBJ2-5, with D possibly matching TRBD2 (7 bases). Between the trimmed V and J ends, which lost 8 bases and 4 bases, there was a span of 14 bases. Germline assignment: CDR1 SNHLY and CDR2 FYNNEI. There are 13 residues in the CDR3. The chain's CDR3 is CASGGGRAETQYF. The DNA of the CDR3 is TGTGCCAGCGGGGGGGGCAGGGCAGAGACCCAGTACTTC. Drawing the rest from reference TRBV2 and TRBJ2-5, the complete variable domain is EPEVTQTPSHQVTQMGQEVILRCVPISNHLYFYWYRQILGQKVEFLVSFYNNEISEKSEIFDDQFSVERPDGSNFTLKIRSTKLEDSAMYFCASGGGRAETQYFGPGTRLLVL.

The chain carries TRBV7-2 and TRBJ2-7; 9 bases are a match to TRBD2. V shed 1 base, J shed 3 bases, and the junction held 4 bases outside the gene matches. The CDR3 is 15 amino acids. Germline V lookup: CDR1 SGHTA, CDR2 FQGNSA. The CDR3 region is CASSLGLAECYEQYF. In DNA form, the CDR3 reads TGTGCCAGCAGCTTAGGACTAGCGGAATGCTACGAGCAGTACTTC.

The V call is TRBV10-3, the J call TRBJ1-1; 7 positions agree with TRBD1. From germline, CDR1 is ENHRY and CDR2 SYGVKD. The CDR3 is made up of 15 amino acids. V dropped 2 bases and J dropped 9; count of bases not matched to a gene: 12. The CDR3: CAISEARIQTGQAFF. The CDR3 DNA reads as TGTGCCATCAGTGAGGCTCGGATTCAGACAGGGCAAGCTTTCTTT.

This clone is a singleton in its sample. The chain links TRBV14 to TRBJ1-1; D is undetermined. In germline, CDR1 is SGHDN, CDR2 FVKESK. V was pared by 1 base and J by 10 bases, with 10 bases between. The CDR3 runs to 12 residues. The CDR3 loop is CASSQGREGAFF. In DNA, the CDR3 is TGTGCCAGCAGCCAAGGACGGGAAGGAGCTTTCTTT.

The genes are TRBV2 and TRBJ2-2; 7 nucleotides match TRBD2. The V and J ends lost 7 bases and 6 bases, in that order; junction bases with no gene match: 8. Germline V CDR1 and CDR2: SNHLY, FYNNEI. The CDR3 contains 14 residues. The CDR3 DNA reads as TGTGCCAGCATGAATGAAGCGGGATCCGGGGAGCTGTTTTTT. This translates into CASMNEAGSGELFF. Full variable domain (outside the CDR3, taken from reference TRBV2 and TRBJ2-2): EPEVTQTPSHQVTQMGQEVILRCVPISNHLYFYWYRQILGQKVEFLVSFYNNEISEKSEIFDDQFSVERPDGSNFTLKIRSTKLEDSAMYFCASMNEAGSGELFFGEGSRLTVL.

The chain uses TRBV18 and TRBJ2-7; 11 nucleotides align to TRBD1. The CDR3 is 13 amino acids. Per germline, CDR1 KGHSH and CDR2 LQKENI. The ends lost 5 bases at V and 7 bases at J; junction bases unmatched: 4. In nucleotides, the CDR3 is TGTGCCAGCTCAGCGGACAGGGGGCGGGAGCAGTACTTC. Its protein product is CASSADRGREQYF.

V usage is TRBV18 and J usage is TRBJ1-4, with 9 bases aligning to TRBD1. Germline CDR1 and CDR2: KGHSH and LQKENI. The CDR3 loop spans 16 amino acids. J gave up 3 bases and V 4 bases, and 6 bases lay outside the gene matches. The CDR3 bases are TGTGCCAGCTCACTACCGGGACAGGGCTCTAATGAAAAACTGTTTTTT. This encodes CASSLPGQGSNEKLFF.

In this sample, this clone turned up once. The CDR3 DNA is TGTGCCAGCAGCAACCAACAGGGGAACACCGGGGAGCTGTTTTTT. Amino acid sequence: CASSNQQGNTGELFF. The V gene is TRBV2, the J gene TRBJ2-2; tentative D call: TRBD1 (6 bases). Germline CDR1 and CDR2: SNHLY and FYNNEI. The CDR3 has 15 amino acids. V was cut by 6 bases and J by 1 base, with 12 bases left in between.

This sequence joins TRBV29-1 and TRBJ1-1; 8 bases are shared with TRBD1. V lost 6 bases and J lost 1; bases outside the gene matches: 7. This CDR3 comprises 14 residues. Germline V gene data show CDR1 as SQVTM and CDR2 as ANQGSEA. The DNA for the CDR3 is TGCAGCGTCCCGCCTGGACAGGGGAACACTGAAGCTTTCTTT. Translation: CSVPPGQGNTEAFF.

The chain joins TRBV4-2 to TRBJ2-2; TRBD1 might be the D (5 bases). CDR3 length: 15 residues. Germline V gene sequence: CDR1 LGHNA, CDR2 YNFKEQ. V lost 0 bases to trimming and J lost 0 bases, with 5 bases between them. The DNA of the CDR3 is TGTGCCAGCAGCCAAGAGGACACGAACACCGGGGAGCTGTTTTTT. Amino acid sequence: CASSQEDTNTGELFF.

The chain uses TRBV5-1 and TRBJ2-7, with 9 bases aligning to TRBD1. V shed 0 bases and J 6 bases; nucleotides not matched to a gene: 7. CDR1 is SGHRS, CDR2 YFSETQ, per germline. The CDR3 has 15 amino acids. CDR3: CASSLGGTGQGEQYF. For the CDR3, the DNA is TGCGCCAGCAGCTTGGGTGGGACAGGGCAAGGCGAGCAGTACTTC.

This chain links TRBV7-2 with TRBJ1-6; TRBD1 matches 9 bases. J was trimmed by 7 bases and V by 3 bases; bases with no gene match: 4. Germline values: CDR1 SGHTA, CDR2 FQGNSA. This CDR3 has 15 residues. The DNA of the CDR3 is TGTGCCAGCAGCTTCAGCGGGACAGGGAATTCACCCCTCCACTTT. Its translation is CASSFSGTGNSPLHF.

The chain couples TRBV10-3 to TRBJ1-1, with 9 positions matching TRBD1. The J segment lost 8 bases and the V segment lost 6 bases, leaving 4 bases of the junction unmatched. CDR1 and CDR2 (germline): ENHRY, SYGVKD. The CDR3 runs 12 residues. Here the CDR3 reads CAIRGQGFEAFF. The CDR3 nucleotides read TGTGCCATCAGAGGACAGGGGTTCGAAGCTTTCTTT.

The CDR3 DNA reads TGTGCCAGCAGTACAGACAGTATTTCACCCCTCCACTTT. Translating gives CASSTDSISPLHF. V gene TRBV6-5 combines with J gene TRBJ1-6; tentative D call: TRBD1 (5 bases). The CDR3 sequence is 13 residues long. The germline V gene encodes CDR1 MNHEY and CDR2 SVGAGI. The ends were cut back, 5 bases at V and 9 bases at J, with 11 bases in the middle.

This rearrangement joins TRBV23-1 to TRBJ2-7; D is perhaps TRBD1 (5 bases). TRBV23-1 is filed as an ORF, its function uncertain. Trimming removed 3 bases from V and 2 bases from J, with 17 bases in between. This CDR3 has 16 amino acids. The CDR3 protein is CASSHADRHPPYEQYF. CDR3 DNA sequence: TGCGCCAGCAGTCACGCCGACAGACACCCCCCCTACGAGCAGTACTTC.

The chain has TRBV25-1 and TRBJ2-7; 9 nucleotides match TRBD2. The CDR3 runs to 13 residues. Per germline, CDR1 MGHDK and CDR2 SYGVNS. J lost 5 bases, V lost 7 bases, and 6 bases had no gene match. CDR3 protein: CASKLGTSHEQYF. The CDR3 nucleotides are TGTGCCAGCAAACTCGGGACTAGCCACGAGCAGTACTTC.